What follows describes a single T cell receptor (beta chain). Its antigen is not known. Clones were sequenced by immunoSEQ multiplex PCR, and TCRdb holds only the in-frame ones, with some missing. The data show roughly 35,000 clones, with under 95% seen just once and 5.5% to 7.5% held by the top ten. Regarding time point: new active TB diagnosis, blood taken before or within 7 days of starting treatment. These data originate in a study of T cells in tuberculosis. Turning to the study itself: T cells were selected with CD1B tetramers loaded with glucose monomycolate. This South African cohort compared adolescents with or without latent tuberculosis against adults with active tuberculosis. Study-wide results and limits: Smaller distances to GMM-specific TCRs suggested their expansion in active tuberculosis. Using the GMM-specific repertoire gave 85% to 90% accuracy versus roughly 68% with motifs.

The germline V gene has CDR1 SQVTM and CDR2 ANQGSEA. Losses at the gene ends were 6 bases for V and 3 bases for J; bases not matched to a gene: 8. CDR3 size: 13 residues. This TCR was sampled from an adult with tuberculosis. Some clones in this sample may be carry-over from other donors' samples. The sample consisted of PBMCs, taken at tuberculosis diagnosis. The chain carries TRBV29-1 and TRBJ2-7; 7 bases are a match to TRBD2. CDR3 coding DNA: TGCAGCGTCGGCCGGGGGGATGGCTACGAGCAGTACTTC. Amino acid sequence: CSVGRGDGYEQYF.